A selection of T cell receptor beta chains follows, all from one sample in a study of blood T cell repertoires in COVID-19. Here immunoSEQ multiplex PCR was the method, and the copy in TCRdb shows in-frame clones only, minus some. The sample yields 35,000 to 45,000 clones, approximately 90% seen once. Source material: peripheral blood. These receptors were collected from a man in his fifties with active COVID-19. CDR3s leave out the opening cysteine and the closing phenylalanine or tryptophan. Only part of the rows carry a size: once, few, many, or a class if the clone is expanded.

cdr3_aa clone_size v_call
ASSELGGYGYT - TRBV5-6
ASRGADRMNTEAF once TRBV28
ASIATSREKLF - TRBV2
ASSQTLPWRDRGLRNNSPLH - TRBV23-1
ASSPGTSGANEQF - TRBV28
ASSLQGAGKGIQY - TRBV28
ASTGGVTGDSNQPQH - TRBV19
ASSDSLAADTQY - TRBV6-4
SVEQDRRNTEAF - TRBV29-1
AWNYNRGNTEAF - TRBV30
ASSITLRSYNSPLH - TRBV13
ASSPGTGGLAKNIQY - TRBV6-6
ASSPQTGSHEQF - TRBV18
ASSYRTGSYEQY - TRBV11-1
ASSQDLGWESYGYT - TRBV3-1/TRBV3-2
ASGLAGVNNEQF - TRBV2
ASSMGLAVYEQY - TRBV19
ASSSGLYEQY - TRBV3-1/TRBV3-2
ASSVTDFPNTGELF - TRBV6-1
ASSLLAGGKYEQY - TRBV5-1
ASSLRLAYEQY few TRBV4-1
ATSEGQGAVRANSPLH - TRBV24-1
ASRLGGTSGETQY - TRBV12-2
ASSRRDTQQYTDTQY few TRBV18
ASSLAGQGGYEQY few TRBV5-1
ASSFGAGLTLSPLH - TRBV7-2
ASSPRGTGANVLT - TRBV18
ASSMLGLYNEQF - TRBV19
ATSDSRDRGLGQY - TRBV24-1
ASSSRGGETQY - TRBV6-6
ASRRDRGYNEQF - TRBV5-1
ASSYLPSPPTDTQY - TRBV6-5
ASSVLAGGYNEQF - TRBV2
ASSLTGGSYNSPLH - TRBV7-9
ASSDGVGNEQF - TRBV2
ASTPLWTGSQPQH - TRBV19
ASSEGGNQPQH once TRBV5-1
ASSETRTGSGNTIY - TRBV2
AIRDGLAGLGNEQF - TRBV10-3
ASSLVRGNQPQH - TRBV28
ASSLSGNSYNEQF - TRBV11-2
ASSLRGTGNSPLH - TRBV5-1
AWSGGGSEQF - TRBV30
ASSLQGGSTDTQY - TRBV28
ASSPQTATGGTQY - TRBV27
ASSLRTSGRASYNEQF - TRBV7-7
ASSPDRTAGNTIY - TRBV18
ASSRDSSSYNSPLH - TRBV5-4
ASSQEYLSSGNTIY - TRBV4-1
ASSSPGELF - TRBV9
ASSEGQGASYEQY - TRBV6-1